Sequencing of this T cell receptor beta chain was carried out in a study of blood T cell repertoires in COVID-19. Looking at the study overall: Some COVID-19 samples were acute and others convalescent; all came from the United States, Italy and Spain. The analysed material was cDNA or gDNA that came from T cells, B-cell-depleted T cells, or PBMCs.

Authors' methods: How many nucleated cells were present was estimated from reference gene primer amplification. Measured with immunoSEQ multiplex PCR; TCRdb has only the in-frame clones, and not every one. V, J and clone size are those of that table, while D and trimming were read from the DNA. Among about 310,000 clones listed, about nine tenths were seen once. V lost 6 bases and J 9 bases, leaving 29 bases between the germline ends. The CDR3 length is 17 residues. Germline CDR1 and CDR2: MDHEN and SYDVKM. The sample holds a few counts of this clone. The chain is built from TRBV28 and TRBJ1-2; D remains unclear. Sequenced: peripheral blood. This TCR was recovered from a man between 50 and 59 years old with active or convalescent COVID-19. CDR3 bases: TGTGCCAGCAGATCCCACATACGACGAGGCAGTAACCTTAGCTACACCTTC. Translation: CASRSHIRRGSNLSYTF.